The 4 T cell receptor beta chains reported below all come from one sample, sequenced in a study of blood T cell repertoires in COVID-19. Profiling relied on immunoSEQ multiplex PCR, and the TCRdb table lists in-frame clones only, not all of them. The table shows fewer than 300,000 clones, with more than 85% occurring only once. Specimen: peripheral blood. These receptors were obtained from a young woman with COVID-19, enrolled during active disease.

This clone was observed once. The J gene is TRBJ1-2, the V gene TRBV7-2; 12 positions agree with TRBD1. V lost 5 bases, J lost 3 bases, and 10 bases stayed unmatched. The CDR3 sequence is 17 residues long. Germline V gene lookup returns CDR1 SGHTA and CDR2 FQGNSA. CDR3 DNA sequence: TGTGCCAGCAGCGCGGGACAGGGGGCTTTCCGTGACTATGGCTACACCTTC. Translation gives CASSAGQGAFRDYGYTF.

The chain employs TRBV23-1 and TRBJ1-4; D is perhaps TRBD1 (6 bases). TRBV23-1 is classed as an ORF, of uncertain function. CDR3 length: 19 amino acids. Trimming cost V 0 bases and J 5 bases, with 22 bases left between them. CDR3 in DNA: TGCGCCAGCAGTCAATCACTTCTCGTTCTAGGACAGACAAATGAAAAACTGTTTTTT. It codes for CASSQSLLVLGQTNEKLFF.

The chain joins TRBV5-1 to TRBJ2-6; the match to TRBD1 covers 7 bases. The V gene end was trimmed by 4 bases and the J gene end by 2 bases; junction bases not matched to a gene: 6. The germline gives CDR1 SGHRS, CDR2 YFSETQ. The CDR3 sequence is 16 residues long. CDR3: CASSGVTGAGANVLTF. The CDR3 DNA is TGCGCCAGCAGCGGAGTCACAGGGGCTGGGGCCAACGTCCTGACTTTC.

The V call is TRBV30, the J call TRBJ2-7; tentatively, D is TRBD2 (5 bases). V was clipped by 5 bases and J by 3 bases, with 8 bases between them. This CDR3 is built from 11 residues. Looked up from germline, CDR1 is GTSNPN and CDR2 is SVGIG (reference sequence). The CDR3 loop reads CAWERVYEQYF. CDR3 in DNA: TGTGCCTGGGAGAGGGTCTACGAGCAGTACTTC.